The 30 T cell receptor beta chains below were found in one sample sequenced in a study of blood T cells in healthy people across ages. The second PCR ran roughly 6 to 11 cycles with a sample-barcoded 5' primer and J-beta primers. One entry per CDR3 protein, called by TCRdb with MiXCR from the 5' RACE reads. Seen here are 750,000 to 950,000 distinct CDR3 sequences, around half observed once, and the top ten hold 40% to 50%. Sequences were obtained from blood. The receptors shown here come from a man aged 80 or over in good health.

This clonotype was counted a single time. This chain uses TRBV20-1 with TRBJ2-5; D is possibly TRBD2 (6 bases). The end of the DNA fits TRBJ2-7 better, so the J call may be wrong. CDR3 length equals 12 residues. Germline V gene lookup returns CDR1 DFQATT and CDR2 SNEGSKA (reference sequence). This CDR3 reads CSARRGNHEQYF. DNA for the CDR3: TGCAGTGCTAGACGCGGGAATCACGAGCAGTACTTC.

This clonotype came up a few times. The gene calls are TRBV4-1 and TRBJ1-2; 9 bases are shared with TRBD1. The J segment lost 8 bases and the V segment lost 6 bases, leaving 10 bases of the junction unmatched. Germline CDR1 and CDR2: MGHRA and YSYEKL. The CDR3 length is 14 residues. In DNA form, the CDR3 reads TGCGCCAGCAGGACAACCGGGACAGGGAAGGGCTACACCTTC. Translating gives CASRTTGTGKGYTF.

This clonotype turned up a few times. The V and J genes are TRBV5-1 and TRBJ2-3; D unresolved. CDR3 size: 15 residues. Germline values: CDR1 SGHRS, CDR2 YFSETQ. The ends were cut back, 5 bases at V and 0 bases at J, with 13 bases in the middle. The CDR3 sequence: CASSGETYSTDTQYF. CDR3 DNA: TGCGCCAGCAGTGGAGAAACCTATAGCACAGATACGCAGTATTTT.

This rearrangement joins TRBV7-9 to TRBJ2-1, with 13 bases matching TRBD2. The CDR3 has 17 residues. Trimming removed 5 bases from V and 4 bases from J; junction bases left unmatched: 8. Germline CDR1 is SEHNR and CDR2 is FQNEAQ (reference sequence). In nucleotides, the CDR3 is TGTGCCAGCAGCCAGGCCGGGACTAGCGGGATTTACAATGAGCAGTTCTTC. This sequence encodes CASSQAGTSGIYNEQFF.

This clonotype was found a few times. The V call is TRBV6-5, the J call TRBJ2-2; no clear D. The CDR3 runs to 14 residues. Per the germline V gene, CDR1 is MNHEY and CDR2 is SVGAGI. The V gene lost 6 bases and the J gene lost 4 bases, with 12 bases spanning the gap. The CDR3 sequence is CASSLGSTTGELFF. The CDR3 nucleotides read TGTGCCAGCAGCCTCGGGTCTACCACCGGGGAGCTGTTTTTT.

The rearrangement links TRBV20-1 to TRBJ2-7, with TRBD2 matching 10 bases. Germline V CDR1 and CDR2: DFQATT, SNEGSKA (reference sequence). Germline trimming cut 6 bases from V and 3 bases from J; bases unmatched to any gene: 5. The CDR3 has 13 residues. The CDR3 DNA follows: TGCAGTGCGGAGGGACTAGCGCTCTACGAGCAGTACTTC. It translates to CSAEGLALYEQYF.

The chain is built from TRBV4-2 and TRBJ1-5; no definite D call. Germline V gives CDR1 LGHNA, CDR2 YNFKEQ. The CDR3 covers 16 residues. V lost 0 bases, J lost 1 base, and 10 bases lay in between. CDR3 sequence reads: CASSQEVWSSNQPQHF. The CDR3 region has the DNA TGTGCCAGCAGCCAAGAGGTATGGAGCAGCAATCAGCCCCAGCATTTT.

V and J are TRBV4-2 and TRBJ2-1; TRBD2 matches 15 bases. The CDR3 sequence is 20 residues long. V shed 1 base, J shed 0 bases, and the junction held 7 bases outside the gene matches. Germline CDR1 LGHNA, CDR2 YNFKEQ. The CDR3 region is CASSQATGLAGGSSYNEQFF. DNA of the CDR3: TGTGCCAGCAGCCAAGCGACCGGACTAGCGGGGGGGAGCTCCTACAATGAGCAGTTCTTC.

This clonotype has only a few counts. The chain joins TRBV9 to TRBJ2-3; 13 nucleotides line up with TRBD2. The CDR3 consists of 16 residues. The V gene's germline CDR1 is SGDLS and CDR2 YYNGEE. V was pared by 3 bases and J by 4 bases, with 5 bases of the junction left unmatched. This CDR3 reads CASSAVLAGGADTQYF. DNA of the CDR3: TGTGCCAGCAGCGCGGTACTAGCGGGAGGGGCAGATACGCAGTATTTT.

Of note for this clonotype: A read error may produce the germline difference seen at one junction end. V is TRBV7-3 and J is TRBJ2-3; D unclear. The CDR3 totals 14 residues. CDR1 SGHTA and CDR2 FQGTGA come from the germline V gene. The CDR3 DNA is TGTGCCAGAAGCTTCGGAGCGAGCACAGAGACGCAGTATTTT. Protein: CARSFGASTETQYF.

This sequence joins TRBV6-5 and TRBJ2-1; D not resolved. Germline CDR1 and CDR2: MNHEY and SVGAGI. Between the trimmed V and J ends, which lost 5 bases and 7 bases, there was a span of 18 bases. CDR3 length equals 15 residues. CDR3 sequence reads: CASSPDRISRNEQFF. In DNA, the CDR3 is TGTGCCAGCAGTCCGGACCGCATCTCCCGGAATGAGCAGTTCTTC.

About this clonotype itself: Germline and junction disagree at one end, which may indicate a read error. V gene TRBV7-9 combines with J gene TRBJ2-1; 8 bases fit TRBD1. Per the germline V gene, CDR1 is SEHNR and CDR2 is FQNEAQ (reference sequence). The CDR3 has 13 amino acids. This CDR3 is CASSFTGGNEQFF. The DNA of the CDR3 is TGCGCCAGCAGCTTCACAGGGGGAAATGAGCAGTTCTTC.

The chain links TRBV3-1 to TRBJ2-7, with D possibly TRBD2 on 6 matching bases. V was pared by 0 bases and J by 1 base, with 34 bases between. The CDR3 runs to 23 residues. Germline CDR1 reads LGHDT; CDR2 reads YNNKEL (reference sequence). CDR3 sequence reads: CASSQDPGTRTSLKRGLSYEQYF. As DNA, the CDR3 is TGTGCCAGCAGCCAAGACCCTGGTACCAGAACTAGCCTAAAACGAGGGCTGTCCTACGAGCAGTACTTC.

This chain links TRBV20-1 with TRBJ2-7; TRBD2 aligns across 10 bases. Germline-derived CDR1 and CDR2 are DFQATT and SNEGSKA (reference sequence). Unmatched junction bases numbered 6, after V lost 0 bases and J lost 4 bases. The CDR3 is 15 amino acids. The CDR3 region is CSARDPSGSRYEQYF. The DNA of the CDR3 is TGCAGTGCTAGAGATCCTAGCGGGAGTCGGTACGAGCAGTACTTC.

The chain joins TRBV6-2 or TRBV6-3 to TRBJ2-4; 10 nucleotides align to TRBD2. The J call is in doubt because the DNA end fits TRBJ2-7 better. The germline V gene has CDR1 MNHEY and CDR2 SVGEGT. CDR3 length: 19 residues. The CDR3 sequence: CASSYTSLLASGRFNEQYF. The CDR3 DNA reads TGTGCCAGCAGTTACACGAGCCTACTTGCTAGCGGGAGATTCAACGAGCAGTACTTC.

In this sample, this clonotype turned up a few times. The chain employs TRBV7-2 and TRBJ2-7; 7 positions match TRBD1. The ends lost 5 bases at V and 2 bases at J; junction bases unmatched: 6. Germline lookup yields CDR1 SGHTA and CDR2 FQGNSA. The CDR3 has 14 residues. For the CDR3, the DNA is TGTGCCAGCAGCCAGACAGGGACGACCTACGAGCAGTACTTC. Amino acid sequence: CASSQTGTTYEQYF.

This clonotype was detected a few times. This chain uses TRBV5-1 with TRBJ2-7, with 7 bases that match TRBD2. The CDR3 sequence is 15 residues long. After removal of 5 bases from V and 5 bases from J, the junction contained 13 bases not matched to a gene. Germline V gives CDR1 SGHRS, CDR2 YFSETQ. Here the CDR3 DNA reads TGCGCCAGCAGTCTCCCCCGACCCGGACTAGACGAGCAGTACTTC. Translation gives CASSLPRPGLDEQYF.

This CDR3 is CASSTDPTDTQYF. The DNA of the CDR3 is TGTGCCAGCAGTACAGACCCCACAGATACGCAGTATTTT. The chain uses TRBV12-3 or TRBV12-4 and TRBJ2-3; D is ambiguous. This CDR3 has 13 amino acids. V lost 5 bases and J 2 bases, leaving 8 bases between the germline ends.

The chain has TRBV9 and TRBJ1-2, with no clear D. Germline CDR1 reads SGDLS; CDR2 reads YYNGEE. V shed 0 bases and J shed 0 bases, with 9 bases lying between them. This CDR3 has 15 residues. Here the CDR3 reads CASSVVTASNYGYTF. As DNA, the CDR3 is TGTGCCAGCAGCGTAGTAACGGCATCTAACTATGGCTACACCTTC. The whole variable domain, remainder taken from reference TRBV9 and TRBJ1-2, is DSGVTQTPKHLITATGQRVTLRCSPRSGDLSVYWYQQSLDQGLQFLIQYYNGEERAKGNILERFSAQQFPDLHSELNLSSLELGDSALYFCASSVVTASNYGYTFGSGTRLTVV.

V gene TRBV6-6 combines with J gene TRBJ2-7; no clear D gene. CDR1 is MNHNY and CDR2 is SVGAGI in the germline V gene (reference sequence). The CDR3 consists of 16 residues. The V gene lost 7 bases and the J gene lost 0 bases, with 19 bases spanning the gap. The CDR3 sequence is CASTPTVRLNSYEQYF. Here the CDR3 DNA reads TGTGCCAGCACCCCCACTGTCAGGCTCAACTCCTACGAGCAGTACTTC.

Only one count was recorded for this clonotype. The genes are TRBV4-1 and TRBJ2-7, with D possibly being TRBD2 (6 bases). Germline assignment: CDR1 MGHRA and CDR2 YSYEKL. The CDR3 runs 15 residues. The V gene lost 0 bases and the J gene lost 5 bases, with 14 bases spanning the gap. Written as DNA, the CDR3 is TGCGCCAGCAGCCAAGAGGGGCGGGGACGGGACGAGCAGTACTTC. Its protein product is CASSQEGRGRDEQYF.

In regard to this clonotype: One end of the junction does not line up with germline, which may come from a read error. V gene TRBV3-1 combines with J gene TRBJ1-1; D not resolved. The germline V gene encodes CDR1 LGHDT and CDR2 YNNKEL (reference sequence). The CDR3 extends over 11 amino acids. CDR3 DNA: TGCGCCACCTGCTCCAACACTGAAGCTTTCTTT. Translation gives CATCSNTEAFF.

CDR3 in DNA: TGCGCCAGCAGCACGGGCAGGGGCGGCTATGGCTACACCTTC. The encoded protein is CASSTGRGGYGYTF. The rearrangement joins TRBV5-1 to TRBJ1-2; possible D gene TRBD1, 6 bases. The V and J ends lost 4 bases and 4 bases respectively, with 14 bases between them. The CDR3 is 14 amino acids. Per germline, CDR1 SGHRS and CDR2 YFSETQ.

This chain joins TRBV20-1 and TRBJ1-1, with unresolved D. V was trimmed by 6 bases and J by 3 bases, leaving 14 bases between them. This CDR3 contains 13 residues. Germline loops: CDR1 DFQATT, CDR2 SNEGSKA (reference sequence). The CDR3 sequence is CSAFDTGYTEAFF. The CDR3 DNA is TGCAGTGCCTTCGACACCGGTTACACTGAAGCTTTCTTT.

This chain joins TRBV3-1 and TRBJ2-1; D is perhaps TRBD1 (5 bases). The germline gives CDR1 LGHDT, CDR2 YNNKEL (reference sequence). This CDR3 has 13 amino acids. V was cut by 3 bases and J by 10 bases, with 13 bases left in between. The CDR3: CASSQSLRGEQFF. The DNA for the CDR3 is TGTGCCAGCAGCCAGAGTCTTAGGGGAGAGCAGTTCTTC.

The chain couples TRBV2 to TRBJ2-1; 7 bases map to TRBD1. Germline V CDR1 and CDR2: SNHLY, FYNNEI. Losses at the gene ends were 8 bases for V and 4 bases for J; bases not matched to a gene: 5. This CDR3 comprises 13 residues. The CDR3 DNA is TGTGCCAGCGTGGGACAGTATTACAATGAGCAGTTCTTC. It yields the protein CASVGQYYNEQFF.

On this clonotype itself: At one end the junction does not follow the germline gene, possibly because of a read error. The J gene is TRBJ2-1, the V gene TRBV12-3 or TRBV12-4, with D unresolved. This CDR3 has 13 residues. The CDR3 region is CATQWSPSYEQHF. CDR3 coding DNA: TGTGCCACCCAGTGGAGCCCATCCTACGAGCAGCACTTC.

This clonotype has only a few counts. The V gene is TRBV27, the J gene TRBJ2-1; 10 positions match TRBD2. V was clipped by 3 bases and J by 4 bases; unmatched bases: 9. Per the germline V gene, CDR1 is MNHEY and CDR2 is SMNVEV (reference sequence). The length of the CDR3 is 17 residues. The DNA for the CDR3 is TGTGCCAGCAGTTTCCACTGGGAGCGGGAGGGGTACAATGAGCAGTTCTTC. Its translation is CASSFHWEREGYNEQFF.

The sample holds a few counts of this clonotype. The rearrangement links TRBV12-3 or TRBV12-4 to TRBJ2-7; 7 bases agree with TRBD2. The CDR3 length is 15 residues. V shed 3 bases, J shed 11 bases, and the junction held 16 bases outside the gene matches. This CDR3 reads CASSLLPGLDPREYF. The CDR3 DNA reads TGTGCCAGCAGTTTGCTCCCCGGACTAGACCCCCGGGAGTACTTC.

This clonotype has just a few counts. The rearrangement joins TRBV30 to TRBJ2-3; D might be TRBD2 (5 bases). The CDR3 loop spans 15 amino acids. CDR1 is GTSNPN and CDR2 is SVGIG in the germline V gene (reference sequence). V was cut by 1 base and J by 14 bases, with 25 bases left in between. CDR3 loop: CAWSGEEPSGRYAYF. The CDR3 nucleotides are TGTGCCTGGAGTGGGGAAGAGCCCTCGGGGAGATACGCGTATTTT.